Here is one T cell receptor beta chain with its context. It lacks a known antigen. Base qualities are not recorded, but no much larger clone differs from it by a single base. The method behind the library was the immunoSEQ multiplex PCR assay. TCRdb obtained this table from immuneACCESS and retained in-frame rearrangements with V and J assigned. These tables miss some clones; where compared with another copy, unresolved V genes account for less than half of the shortfall, and the remainder is unexplained. In this sample the table shows about 160,000 clones, about 90% of which occur a single time. Of the sample, 0.68% falls within the top ten clones. This sample is drawn from a study of control samples from healthy donors and cancer patients (TCRdb year 2020). The CDR3 starts with the cysteine, ends with the phenylalanine, and has 14 residues. Of all the DNA, just the CDR3 is kept, 42 bases in frame from base 1. V and J are truncated by 5 bases and 5 bases respectively, leaving an intervening sequence of 15 bases. Taken from the germline V gene, the CDR1 and CDR2 loops are SGHVS and FNYEAQ.

The receptor was derived from a woman aged 25 to 39 in good health. The sample was blood. In this chain, TRBV7-6 is recombined with TRBJ2-5; perhaps TRBD2 is the D gene, with 6 bases matching. DNA sequence: TGTGCCAGCAGCCGAAACGGGCTAGCGGAGACCCAGTACTTC. This is translated as CASSRNGLAETQYF.